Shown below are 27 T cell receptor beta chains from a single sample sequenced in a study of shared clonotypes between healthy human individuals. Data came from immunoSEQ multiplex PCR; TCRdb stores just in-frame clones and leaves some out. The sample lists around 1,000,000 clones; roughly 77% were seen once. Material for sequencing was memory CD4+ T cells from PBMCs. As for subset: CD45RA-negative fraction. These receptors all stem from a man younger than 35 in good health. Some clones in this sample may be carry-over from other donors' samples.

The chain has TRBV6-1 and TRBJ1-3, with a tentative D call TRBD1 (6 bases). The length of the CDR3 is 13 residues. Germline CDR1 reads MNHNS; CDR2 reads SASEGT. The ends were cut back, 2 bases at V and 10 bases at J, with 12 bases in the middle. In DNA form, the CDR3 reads TGTGCCAGCAGTGAACCAGGGGAAAGAACCATATATTTT. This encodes CASSEPGERTIYF.

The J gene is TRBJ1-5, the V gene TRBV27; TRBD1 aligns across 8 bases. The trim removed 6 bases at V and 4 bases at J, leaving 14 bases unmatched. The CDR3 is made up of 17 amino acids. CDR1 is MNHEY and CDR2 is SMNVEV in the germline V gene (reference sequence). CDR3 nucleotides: TGTGCCAGCAGCCCAGGACAGGGAACAGTTGGAAATCAGCCCCAGCATTTT. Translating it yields CASSPGQGTVGNQPQHF.

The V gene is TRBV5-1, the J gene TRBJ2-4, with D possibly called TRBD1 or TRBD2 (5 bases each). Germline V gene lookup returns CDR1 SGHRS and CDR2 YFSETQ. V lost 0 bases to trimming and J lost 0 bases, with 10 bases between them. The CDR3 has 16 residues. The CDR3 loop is CASSLGGAVAKNIQYF. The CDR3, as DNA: TGCGCCAGCAGCTTGGGAGGGGCGGTAGCCAAAAACATTCAGTACTTC.

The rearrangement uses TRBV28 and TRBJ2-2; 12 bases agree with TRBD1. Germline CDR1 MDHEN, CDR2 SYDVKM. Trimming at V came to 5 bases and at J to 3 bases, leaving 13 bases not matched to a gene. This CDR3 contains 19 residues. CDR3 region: CASSAAGQGALWDTGELFF. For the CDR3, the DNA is TGTGCCAGCAGTGCCGCGGGACAGGGGGCGCTCTGGGACACCGGGGAGCTGTTTTTT. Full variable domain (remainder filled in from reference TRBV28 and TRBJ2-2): DVKVTQSSRYLVKRTGEKVFLECVQDMDHENMFWYRQDPGLGLRLIYFSYDVKMKEKGDIPEGYSVSREKKERFSLILESASTNQTSMYLCASSAAGQGALWDTGELFFGEGSRLTVL.

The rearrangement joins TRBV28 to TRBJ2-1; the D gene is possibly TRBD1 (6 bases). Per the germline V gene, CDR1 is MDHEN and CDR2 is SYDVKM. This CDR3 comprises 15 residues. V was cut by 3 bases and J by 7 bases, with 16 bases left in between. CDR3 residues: CASSFIKTGSNEQFF. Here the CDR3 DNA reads TGTGCCAGCAGTTTTATAAAGACAGGCTCAAATGAGCAGTTCTTC.

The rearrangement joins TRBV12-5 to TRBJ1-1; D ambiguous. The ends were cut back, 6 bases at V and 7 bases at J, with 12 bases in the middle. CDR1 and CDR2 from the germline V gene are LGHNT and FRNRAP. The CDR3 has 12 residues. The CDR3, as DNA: TGTGCTAGTGGGGGGAGCCCCCTTGAAGCTTTCTTT. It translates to CASGGSPLEAFF. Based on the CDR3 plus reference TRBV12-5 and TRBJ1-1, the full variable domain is DARVTQTPRHKVTEMGQEVTMRCQPILGHNTVFWYRQTMMQGLELLAYFRNRAPLDDSGMPKDRFSAEMPDATLATLKIQPSEPRDSAVYFCASGGSPLEAFFGQGTRLTVV.

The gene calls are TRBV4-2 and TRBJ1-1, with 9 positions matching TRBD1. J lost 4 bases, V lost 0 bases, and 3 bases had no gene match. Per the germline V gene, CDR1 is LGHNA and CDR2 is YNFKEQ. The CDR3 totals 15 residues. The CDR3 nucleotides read TGTGCCAGCAGCCAAGATTGGGACAGGGCCACTGAAGCTTTCTTT. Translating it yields CASSQDWDRATEAFF.

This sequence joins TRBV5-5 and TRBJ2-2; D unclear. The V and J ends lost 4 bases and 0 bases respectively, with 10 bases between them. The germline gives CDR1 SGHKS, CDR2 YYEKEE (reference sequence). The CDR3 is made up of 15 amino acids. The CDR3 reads CASSVTTANTGELFF. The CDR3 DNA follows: TGTGCCAGCAGCGTCACTACTGCGAACACCGGGGAGCTGTTTTTT.

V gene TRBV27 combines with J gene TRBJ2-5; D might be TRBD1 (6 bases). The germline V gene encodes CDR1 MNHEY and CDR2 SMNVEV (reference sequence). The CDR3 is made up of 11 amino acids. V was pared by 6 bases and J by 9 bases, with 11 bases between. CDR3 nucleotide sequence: TGTGCCAGCAGCGAGAGGGGGTCCCAGTACTTC. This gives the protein CASSERGSQYF.

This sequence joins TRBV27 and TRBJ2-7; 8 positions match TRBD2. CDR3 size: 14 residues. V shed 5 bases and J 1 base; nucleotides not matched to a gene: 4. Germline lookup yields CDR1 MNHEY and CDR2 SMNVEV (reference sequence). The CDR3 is CASSLGLASYEQYF. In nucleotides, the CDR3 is TGTGCCAGCAGTCTAGGACTAGCTTCCTACGAGCAGTACTTC.

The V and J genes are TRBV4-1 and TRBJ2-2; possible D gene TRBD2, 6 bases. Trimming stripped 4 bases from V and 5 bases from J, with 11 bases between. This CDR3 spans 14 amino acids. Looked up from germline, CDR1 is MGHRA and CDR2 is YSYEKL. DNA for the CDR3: TGCGCCAGCAGCCCCGGGACTTCAACCGGGGAGCTGTTTTTT. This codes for CASSPGTSTGELFF.

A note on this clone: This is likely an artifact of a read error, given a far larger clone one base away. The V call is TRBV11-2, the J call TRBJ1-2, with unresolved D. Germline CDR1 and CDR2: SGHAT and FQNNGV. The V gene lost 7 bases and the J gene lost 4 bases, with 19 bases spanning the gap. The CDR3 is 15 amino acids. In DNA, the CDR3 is TGTGCCAGCAACAAGTCAATCGGAGCGGCCTATGGCTACACCTTC. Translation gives CASNKSIGAAYGYTF.

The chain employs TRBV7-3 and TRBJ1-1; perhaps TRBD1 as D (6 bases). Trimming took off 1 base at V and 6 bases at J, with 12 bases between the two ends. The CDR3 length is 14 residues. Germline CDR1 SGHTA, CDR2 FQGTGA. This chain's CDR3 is CASSLNAGAAEAFF. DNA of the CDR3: TGTGCCAGCAGCTTAAACGCAGGGGCCGCTGAAGCTTTCTTT.

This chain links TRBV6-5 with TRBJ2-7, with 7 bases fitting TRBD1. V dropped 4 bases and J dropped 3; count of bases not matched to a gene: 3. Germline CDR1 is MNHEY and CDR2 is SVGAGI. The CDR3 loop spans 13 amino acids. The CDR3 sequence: CASSSGQIYEQYF. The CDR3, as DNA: TGTGCCAGCAGTTCGGGACAGATCTACGAGCAGTACTTC.

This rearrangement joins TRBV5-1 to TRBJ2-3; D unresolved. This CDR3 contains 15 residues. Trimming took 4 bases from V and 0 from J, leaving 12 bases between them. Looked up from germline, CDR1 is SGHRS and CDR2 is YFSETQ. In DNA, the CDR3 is TGCGCCAGCAGCCTCCCCGCGGCCAGCACAGATACGCAGTATTTT. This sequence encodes CASSLPAASTDTQYF.

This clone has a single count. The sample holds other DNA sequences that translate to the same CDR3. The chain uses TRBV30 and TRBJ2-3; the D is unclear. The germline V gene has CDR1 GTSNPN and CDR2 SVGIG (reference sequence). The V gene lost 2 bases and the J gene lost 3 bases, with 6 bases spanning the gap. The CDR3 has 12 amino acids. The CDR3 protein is CAWSLGTDTQYF. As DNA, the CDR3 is TGTGCCTGGAGTTTGGGGACAGATACGCAGTATTTT.

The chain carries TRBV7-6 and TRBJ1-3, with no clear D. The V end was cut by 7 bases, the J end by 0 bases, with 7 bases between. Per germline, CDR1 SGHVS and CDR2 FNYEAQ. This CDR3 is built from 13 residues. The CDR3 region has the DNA TGTGCCAGCATGTCTTACTCTGGAAACACCATATATTTT. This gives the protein CASMSYSGNTIYF. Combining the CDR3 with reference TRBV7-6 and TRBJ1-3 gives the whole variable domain GAGVSQSPRYKVTKRGQDVALRCDPISGHVSLYWYRQALGQGPEFLTYFNYEAQQDKSGLPNDRFSAERPEGSISTLTIQRTEQRDSAMYRCASMSYSGNTIYFGEGSWLTVV.

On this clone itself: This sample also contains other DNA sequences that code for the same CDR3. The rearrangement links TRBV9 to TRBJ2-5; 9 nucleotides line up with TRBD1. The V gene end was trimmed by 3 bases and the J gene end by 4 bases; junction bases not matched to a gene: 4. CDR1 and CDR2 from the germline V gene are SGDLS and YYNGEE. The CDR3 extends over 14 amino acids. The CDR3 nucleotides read TGTGCCAGCAGCGCCCGGGGACAGGGAGAGACCCAGTACTTC. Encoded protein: CASSARGQGETQYF.

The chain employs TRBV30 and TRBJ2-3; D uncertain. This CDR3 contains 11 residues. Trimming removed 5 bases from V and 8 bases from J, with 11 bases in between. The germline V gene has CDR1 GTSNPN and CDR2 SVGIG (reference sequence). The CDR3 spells CAWETELTQYF. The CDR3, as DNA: TGTGCCTGGGAGACGGAACTTACGCAGTATTTT.

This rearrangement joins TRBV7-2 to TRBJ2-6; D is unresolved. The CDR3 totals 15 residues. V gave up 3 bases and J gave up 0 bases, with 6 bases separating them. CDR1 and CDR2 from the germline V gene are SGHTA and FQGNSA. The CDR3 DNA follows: TGTGCCAGCAGCTTTTTGGGCTCTGGGGCCAACGTCCTGACTTTC. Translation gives CASSFLGSGANVLTF.

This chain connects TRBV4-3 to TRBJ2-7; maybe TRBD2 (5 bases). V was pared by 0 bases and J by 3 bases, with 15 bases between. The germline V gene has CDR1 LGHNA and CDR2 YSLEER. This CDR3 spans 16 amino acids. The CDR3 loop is CASSQDPREAVYEQYF. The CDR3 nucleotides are TGCGCCAGCAGCCAAGATCCCCGGGAAGCTGTCTACGAGCAGTACTTC.

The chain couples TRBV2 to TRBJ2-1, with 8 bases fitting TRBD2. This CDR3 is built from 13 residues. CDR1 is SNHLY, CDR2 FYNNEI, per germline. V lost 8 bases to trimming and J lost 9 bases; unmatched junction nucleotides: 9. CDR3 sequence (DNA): TGTGCCAGCGGGGGGACTAGTATCAGTGAGCAGTTCTTC. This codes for CASGGTSISEQFF.

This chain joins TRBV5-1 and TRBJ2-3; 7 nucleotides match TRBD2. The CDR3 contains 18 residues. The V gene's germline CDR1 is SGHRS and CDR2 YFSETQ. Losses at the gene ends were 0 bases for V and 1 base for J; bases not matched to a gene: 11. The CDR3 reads CASSLAGRRLAGTDTQYF. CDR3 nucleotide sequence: TGCGCCAGCAGCTTGGCCGGGAGGCGGCTAGCGGGCACAGATACGCAGTATTTT. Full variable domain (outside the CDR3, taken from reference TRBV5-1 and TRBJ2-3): KAGVTQTPRYLIKTRGQQVTLSCSPISGHRSVSWYQQTPGQGLQFLFEYFSETQRNKGNFPGRFSGRQFSNSRSEMNVSTLELGDSALYLCASSLAGRRLAGTDTQYFGPGTRLTVL.

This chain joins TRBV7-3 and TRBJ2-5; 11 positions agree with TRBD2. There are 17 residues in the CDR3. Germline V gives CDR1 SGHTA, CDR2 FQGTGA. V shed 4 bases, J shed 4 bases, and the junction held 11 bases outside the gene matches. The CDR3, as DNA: TGTGCCAGCAGCTCCCATCCTACTAGCGGGAGAGCAGAGACCCAGTACTTC. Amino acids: CASSSHPTSGRAETQYF.

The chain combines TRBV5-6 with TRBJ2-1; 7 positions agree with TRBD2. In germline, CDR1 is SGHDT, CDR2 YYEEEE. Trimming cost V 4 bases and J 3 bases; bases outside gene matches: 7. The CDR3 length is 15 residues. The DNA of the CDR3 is TGTGCCAGCAGCCTCGGACTAGGAGTCTACAATGAGCAGTTCTTC. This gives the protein CASSLGLGVYNEQFF.

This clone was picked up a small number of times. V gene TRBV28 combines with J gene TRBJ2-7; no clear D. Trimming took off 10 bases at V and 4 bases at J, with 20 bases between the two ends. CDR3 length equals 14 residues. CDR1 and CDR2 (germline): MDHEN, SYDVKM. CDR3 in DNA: TGTGCCACCCCTTCGCCCCGCCCCCCTTACGAGCAGTACTTC. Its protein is CATPSPRPPYEQYF. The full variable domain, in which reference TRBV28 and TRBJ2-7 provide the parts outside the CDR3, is DVKVTQSSRYLVKRTGEKVFLECVQDMDHENMFWYRQDPGLGLRLIYFSYDVKMKEKGDIPEGYSVSREKKERFSLILESASTNQTSMYLCATPSPRPPYEQYFGPGTRLTVT.

The CDR3 loop reads CASSSGPRATNEKLFF. In DNA, the CDR3 is TGTGCCAGCAGCTCGGGACCCAGGGCTACTAATGAAAAACTGTTTTTT. The rearrangement joins TRBV11-2 to TRBJ1-4; maybe TRBD1 (5 bases). V shed 4 bases and J shed 2 bases, with 14 bases lying between them. This CDR3 has 16 amino acids. CDR1 and CDR2 from the germline V gene are SGHAT and FQNNGV.